This T cell receptor (beta chain) was identified in a study of blood T cells in healthy people across ages. They isolated at least 7 million PBMCs from each sample. A J-beta primer mix and a sample-barcoded 5' primer were used in a second PCR of about 7 to 12 cycles. In TCRdb, the 5' RACE reads were re-called with MiXCR into one record per CDR3 protein. The sample holds under 1,000,000 distinct CDR3 sequences, 46% seen once. This CDR3 has 13 residues. Germline CDR1 reads SNHLY; CDR2 reads FYNNEI. V was shortened by 7 bases and J by 3 bases, with 10 bases between the two germline ends. Sequenced sample: blood. This chain uses TRBV2 with TRBJ1-5; weak D call: TRBD1 (6 bases). The TCR comes from a man older than 75 in good health. The CDR3 bases are TGTGCCAGCATTCGGGACACCAATCAGCCCCAGCATTTT. Its protein product is CASIRDTNQPQHF.